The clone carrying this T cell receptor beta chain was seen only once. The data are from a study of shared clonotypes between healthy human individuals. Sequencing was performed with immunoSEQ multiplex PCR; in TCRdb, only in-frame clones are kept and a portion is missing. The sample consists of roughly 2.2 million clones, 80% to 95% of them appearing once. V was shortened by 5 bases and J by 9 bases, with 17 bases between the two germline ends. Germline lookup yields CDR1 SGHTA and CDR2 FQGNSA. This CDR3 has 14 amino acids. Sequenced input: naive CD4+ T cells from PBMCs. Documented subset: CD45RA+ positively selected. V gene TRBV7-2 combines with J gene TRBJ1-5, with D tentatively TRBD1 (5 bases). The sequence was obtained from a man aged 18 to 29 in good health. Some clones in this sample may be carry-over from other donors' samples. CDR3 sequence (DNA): TGTGCCAGCAGCCTGGGGGGAGGGTTGCGGCCCCAGCATTTT. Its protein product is CASSLGGGLRPQHF.